Listed below are T cell receptor beta chains from one sample, sequenced in a study of CD8 T cells in ankylosing spondylitis. TCRdb passed the 5' RACE reads through MiXCR, listing each CDR3 protein once. Among 650,000 to 800,000 distinct CDR3 sequences listed, 15% to 20% were seen once. Sequencing was performed on blood, either unsorted or a sorted T cell fraction (not recorded which). The receptors here all came from a male donor with ankylosing spondylitis. Each CDR3 is given with its conserved first and last residue. Each record gives: clone size, CDR3 length, V gene, D gene, J gene, CDR3 protein, CDR3 DNA. D genes are given only for firm matches. Clone size is given for some rows only: seen once, a few or many times, or a class if the clone is expanded.

few	14	TRBV9	-	TRBJ2-3	CASSSPGESDTQYF	TGTGCCAGCAGCTCACCAGGGGAGTCGGATACGCAGTATTTT
few	16	TRBV29-1	TRBD1	TRBJ2-1	CSVERTGLSSYNEQFF	TGCAGCGTTGAGAGGACAGGGCTCAGCTCCTACAATGAGCAGTTCTTC
few	13	TRBV20-1	-	TRBJ1-2	CSAPGWANYGYTF	TGCAGTGCTCCGGGGTGGGCTAACTATGGCTACACCTTC
-	14	TRBV5-1	TRBD1	TRBJ1-3	CASSWDRAGNTIYF	TGCGCCAGCAGCTGGGACAGAGCTGGAAACACCATATATTTT
-	14	TRBV15	-	TRBJ2-1	CATSREGGYNEQFF	TGTGCCACCAGCAGAGAGGGGGGTTACAATGAGCAGTTCTTC
-	14	TRBV12-3/TRBV12-4	-	TRBJ2-7	CASSSTAGVGEQYF	TGTGCCAGCAGTTCAACCGCTGGGGTCGGCGAGCAGTACTTC
few	15	TRBV9	-	TRBJ2-7	CASSVGPTVSYEQYF	TGTGCCAGCAGCGTAGGCCCCACGGTCTCCTACGAGCAGTACTTC
-	14	TRBV14	TRBD1	TRBJ2-1	CASSEGTVYNEQFF	TGTGCCAGCAGCGAAGGGACAGTTTACAATGAGCAGTTCTTC
-	15	TRBV7-9	-	TRBJ1-4	CASSPDTSVHEKLFF	TGTGCCAGCAGCCCCGACACGTCTGTCCATGAAAAACTGTTTTTT
-	12	TRBV29-1	TRBD2	TRBJ2-1	CSATSRYNEQFF	TGCAGCGCGACTAGCAGGTACAATGAGCAGTTCTTC
few	17	TRBV7-2	TRBD2	TRBJ2-1	CASSLRVVTSGGGEQFF	TGTGCCAGCAGCTTAAGGGTGGTAACTAGCGGGGGTGGTGAGCAGTTCTTC
-	15	TRBV15	-	TRBJ2-1	CATSREKNSRNEQFF	TGTGCCACCAGCAGAGAGAAGAACTCGCGCAATGAGCAGTTCTTC
few	18	TRBV7-6	TRBD2	TRBJ2-2	CASSLVLSGRTNTGELFF	TGTGCCAGCAGCTTAGTCCTTAGCGGGAGGACGAACACCGGGGAGCTGTTTTTT
-	13	TRBV12-3/TRBV12-4	-	TRBJ1-2	CASGGGGNYGYTF	TGTGCCAGCGGGGGCGGCGGGAACTATGGCTACACCTTC
-	18	TRBV6-1	TRBD1	TRBJ1-6	CASRGDRGMSSYNSPLHF	TGTGCCAGCAGAGGGGACAGGGGCATGAGCTCCTATAATTCACCCCTCCACTTT
many	17	TRBV5-6	-	TRBJ2-3	CASSVKMGRSYADTQYF	TGTGCCAGCAGCGTAAAGATGGGACGTTCTTATGCAGATACGCAGTATTTT
-	20	TRBV27	TRBD2	TRBJ2-3	CASSLSEGLAGASSTDTQYF	TGTGCCAGCAGTTTATCTGAGGGGTTAGCGGGGGCCTCAAGCACAGATACGCAGTATTTT
-	14	TRBV5-1	TRBD1	TRBJ2-7	CASSNAGTEYEQYF	TGCGCCAGCAGTAATGCCGGGACAGAGTACGAGCAGTACTTC
-	17	TRBV28	TRBD2	TRBJ2-3	CASSLSGLAGSGDTQYF	TGTGCCAGCAGTTTATCAGGACTAGCGGGGAGTGGAGATACGCAGTATTTT
-	18	TRBV11-2	-	TRBJ2-1	CASSSFWGSGPTDNEQFF	TGTGCCAGCAGCTCATTTTGGGGGTCGGGGCCAACTGACAATGAGCAGTTCTTC
many	19	TRBV5-6	TRBD2	TRBJ2-1	CASSVGLAGVPPAYNEQFF	TGTGCCAGCAGCGTGGGACTAGCGGGAGTGCCCCCCGCTTACAATGAGCAGTTCTTC
-	15	TRBV7-9	-	TRBJ1-4	CASSQTVGPNEKLFF	TGTGCCAGCAGCCAGACAGTGGGTCCTAATGAAAAACTGTTTTTT
few	16	TRBV4-2	-	TRBJ2-1	CASRPRTGSSYNEQFF	TGTGCCAGCAGACCCCGGACTGGCAGCTCCTACAATGAGCAGTTCTTC
once	16	TRBV4-1	-	TRBJ2-5	CASSQFGGQFQETQYF	TGCGCCAGCAGCCAATTCGGCGGACAATTTCAAGAGACCCAGTACTTC
-	17	TRBV5-1	TRBD1	TRBJ1-6	CASSLAPTGEGYSPLHF	TGCGCCAGCAGCTTGGCTCCGACAGGGGAAGGGTATTCACCCCTCCACTTT
many	15	TRBV5-1	TRBD1	TRBJ2-5	CASSWEQGPKETQYF	TGCGCCAGCAGCTGGGAACAGGGGCCTAAAGAGACCCAGTACTTC
-	13	TRBV28	-	TRBJ2-7	CASRAEGAYEQYF	TGTGCCAGCAGGGCGGAGGGGGCCTACGAGCAGTACTTC
few	13	TRBV28	-	TRBJ2-1	CASIRETANEQFF	TGTGCCAGCATCCGGGAGACCGCCAATGAGCAGTTCTTC
-	13	TRBV20-1	-	TRBJ2-1	CSARGQVSGEQFF	TGCAGTGCTAGAGGGCAGGTATCGGGTGAGCAGTTCTTC
-	15	TRBV6-1	TRBD1	TRBJ1-4	CASSEMGTGREKLFF	TGTGCCAGCAGTGAAATGGGGACAGGGAGGGAAAAACTGTTTTTT
few	13	TRBV30	-	TRBJ1-5	CAWSREGPQPQHF	TGTGCCTGGAGTCGGGAGGGGCCCCAGCCCCAGCATTTT
-	16	TRBV25-1	-	TRBJ2-7	CASSESGAGSSYEQYF	TGTGCCAGCAGTGAATCTGGGGCAGGGAGCTCCTACGAGCAGTACTTC
few	15	TRBV7-8	-	TRBJ1-2	CASSLVGGANYGYTF	TGTGCCAGCAGCTTAGTTGGCGGCGCTAACTATGGCTACACCTTC
few	16	TRBV24-1	-	TRBJ2-3	CATSPRMGLSTDTQYF	TGTGCCACATCCCCTCGAATGGGTCTTAGCACAGATACGCAGTATTTT
few	12	TRBV5-1	-	TRBJ2-7	CASSLVDTEQYF	TGCGCCAGCAGCTTGGTGGACACGGAGCAGTACTTC
-	17	TRBV6-5	-	TRBJ1-4	CASSYSEYTGRNEKLFF	TGTGCCAGCAGTTACTCGGAATATACCGGGAGGAATGAAAAACTGTTTTTT
many	16	TRBV6-5	TRBD1	TRBJ1-2	CASSYARTGGNYGYTF	TGTGCCAGCAGTTACGCGAGGACAGGGGGAAACTATGGCTACACCTTC
-	15	TRBV6-1	TRBD1	TRBJ1-4	CASRRTGGAAEKLFF	TGTGCCAGCAGGCGGACAGGGGGCGCTGCGGAAAAACTGTTTTTT
-	16	TRBV6-1	-	TRBJ2-7	CASSPRAGSKAYEQYF	TGTGCCAGCAGTCCCCGCGCGGGCAGTAAAGCCTACGAGCAGTACTTC
few	13	TRBV5-4	-	TRBJ1-1	CASSWEDRTEAFF	TGTGCCAGCAGCTGGGAAGACCGGACTGAAGCTTTCTTT
once	15	TRBV19	TRBD2	TRBJ2-5	CASSTSGPNQETQYF	TGTGCCAGTAGTACTAGCGGGCCGAACCAAGAGACCCAGTACTTC
-	16	TRBV4-2	-	TRBJ1-5	CASSQGVERSNQPQHF	TGTGCCAGCAGCCAAGGGGTGGAGCGGAGCAATCAGCCCCAGCATTTT
few	13	TRBV29-1	TRBD1	TRBJ2-7	CSAEGQGSDEQYF	TGCAGCGCCGAGGGACAGGGGAGCGACGAGCAGTACTTC
-	15	TRBV15	-	TRBJ2-6	CATSKTDSGANVLTF	TGTGCCACCAGTAAGACGGATTCTGGGGCCAACGTCCTGACTTTC
many	15	TRBV5-1	-	TRBJ2-1	CASSLVQSSYNEQFF	TGCGCCAGCAGCTTGGTGCAGAGCTCCTACAATGAGCAGTTCTTC
-	14	TRBV7-9	-	TRBJ2-7	CASSLDRLSDEQYF	TGTGCCAGCAGCTTAGACAGACTCTCCGACGAGCAGTACTTC
few	15	TRBV20-1	TRBD2	TRBJ2-1	CSASPAGGPYNEQFF	TGCAGTGCTAGCCCAGCGGGGGGCCCATACAATGAGCAGTTCTTC
-	15	TRBV5-1	-	TRBJ2-3	CASSLAERDTDTQYF	TGCGCCAGCAGCTTGGCCGAAAGGGACACAGATACGCAGTATTTT
-	13	TRBV20-1	-	TRBJ2-5	CSARPDGETTQYF	TGCAGTGCTAGACCGGACGGGGAAACGACCCAGTACTTC
-	12	TRBV2	-	TRBJ2-7	CASSEAYYEQYF	TGTGCCAGCAGTGAAGCTTACTACGAGCAGTACTTC
few	17	TRBV4-1	-	TRBJ2-3	CASTSREGTGGTDTQYF	TGCGCCAGCACCTCACGAGAGGGGACGGGGGGCACAGATACGCAGTATTTT
-	17	TRBV4-1	TRBD1	TRBJ1-2	CASSQDRVTGGNYGYTF	TGCGCCAGCAGCCAAGATAGAGTAACAGGGGGCAACTATGGCTACACCTTC
-	13	TRBV25-1	-	TRBJ1-1	CASSDWGTRGTFF	TGTGCCAGCAGTGATTGGGGGACAAGGGGAACTTTCTTT
few	13	TRBV7-6	-	TRBJ1-1	CASSLAGMTEAFF	TGTGCCAGCAGCTTAGCAGGGATGACTGAAGCTTTCTTT
-	17	TRBV15	TRBD2	TRBJ2-1	CATSTGTSGPFYNEQFF	TGTGCCACCAGCACCGGGACTAGCGGCCCCTTCTACAATGAGCAGTTCTTC